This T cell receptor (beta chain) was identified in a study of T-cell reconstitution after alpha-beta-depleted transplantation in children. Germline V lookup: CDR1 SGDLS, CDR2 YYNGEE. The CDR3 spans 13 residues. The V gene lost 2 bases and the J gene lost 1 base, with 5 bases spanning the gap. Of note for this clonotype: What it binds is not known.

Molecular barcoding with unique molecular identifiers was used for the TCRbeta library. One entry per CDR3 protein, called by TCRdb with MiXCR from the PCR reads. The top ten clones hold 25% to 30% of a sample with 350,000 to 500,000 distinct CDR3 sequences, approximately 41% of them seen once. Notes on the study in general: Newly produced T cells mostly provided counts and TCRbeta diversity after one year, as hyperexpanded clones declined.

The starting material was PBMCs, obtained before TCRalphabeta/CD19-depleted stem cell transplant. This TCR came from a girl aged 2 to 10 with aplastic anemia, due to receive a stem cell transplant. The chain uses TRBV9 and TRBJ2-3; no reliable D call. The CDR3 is CASSVDGTDTQYF. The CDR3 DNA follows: TGTGCCAGCAGCGTCGACGGCACAGATACGCAGTATTTT.